Below, 9 T cell receptor beta chains from the same sample are listed, as sequenced in a study of beta chain features in type 1 diabetes (dated by TCRdb to the late 2010s). Libraries were prepared through the immunoSEQ multiplex PCR assay. The entire amount of isolated RNA was reverse transcribed using the High Capacity cDNA Reverse Transcription Kit, so the sequenced TCRB transcripts were expressed ones. The table comes from immuneACCESS by way of TCRdb, which keeps in-frame sequences with V and J called. Part of the clones is missing from these tables; in studies checked, under half for an unresolved V gene and the rest for unknown reasons. The sample contains approximately 600,000 clones, around 12% of them found a single time. The ten largest clones capture more than 0.095% of the sample. No antigen has been identified for these receptors. What the authors observed across the whole study: A moderate but significant shortening of TCRB CDR3 length was observed in type 1 diabetes patients in all four CD4+ subsets.

The sample taken for sequencing was naive CD4+ T cells from blood. The cell subset or site label of this sample denotes: true naive CD4+ T cells. All receptors derive from a man aged 25-45 years with type 1 diabetes.

With regard to this clone: This sample includes further DNA sequences coding for the same CDR3. This chain joins TRBV6-5 and TRBJ2-7, with no clear D. The V and J ends lost 0 bases and 4 bases respectively, with 10 bases between them. CDR1 is MNHEY and CDR2 is SVGAGI in the germline V gene. This CDR3 region has 14 residues. This CDR3 reads CASSYSGRSYEQYF. The CDR3 nucleotides read TGTGCCAGCAGTTACTCGGGCCGGAGTTACGAGCAGTACTTC.

The rearrangement uses TRBV5-4 and TRBJ2-3, with TRBD2 as a possible D gene (6 bases). The CDR3 is made up of 17 amino acids. Germline CDR1 reads SGHNT; CDR2 reads YYREEE (reference sequence). Trimming cost V 2 bases and J 1 base, with 17 bases left between them. The CDR3 protein is CASSFRRENGGTDTQYF. CDR3 DNA: TGTGCCAGCAGCTTTCGGAGGGAGAATGGGGGCACAGATACGCAGTATTTT.

This clone was observed once. This chain uses TRBV19 with TRBJ1-5, with D possibly being TRBD1 (5 bases). The CDR3 sequence is 14 residues long. In germline, CDR1 is LNHDA, CDR2 SQIVND (reference sequence). V shed 6 bases and J shed 2 bases, with 11 bases lying between them. CDR3 protein: CASSSGIRNQPQHF. The CDR3 coding sequence is TGTGCCAGTAGCTCAGGGATCCGCAATCAGCCCCAGCATTTT.

The chain joins TRBV18 to TRBJ1-2, with TRBD1 matching 10 bases. V gave up 3 bases and J gave up 3 bases; unmatched junction bases: 7. This CDR3 is 16 amino acids long. CDR1 and CDR2 from the germline V gene are KGHSH and LQKENI. CDR3 sequence reads: CASSPWGQGRYYGYTF. The DNA of the CDR3 is TGTGCCAGCTCACCTTGGGGACAGGGGAGATACTATGGCTACACCTTC.

The chain joins TRBV28 to TRBJ1-4; D remains unclear. Germline CDR1 reads MDHEN; CDR2 reads SYDVKM. The CDR3 extends over 14 amino acids. Trimming removed 5 bases from V and 0 bases from J, with 7 bases in between. CDR3 nucleotides: TGTGCCAGCAGTATTCAGTCAACTAATGAAAAACTGTTTTTT. It is translated as CASSIQSTNEKLFF.

This rearrangement joins TRBV4-3 to TRBJ2-4; the D gene is possibly TRBD2 (6 bases). This CDR3 has 14 amino acids. Germline loops: CDR1 LGHNA, CDR2 YSLEER. V was cut by 4 bases and J by 2 bases, with 9 bases left in between. The CDR3 DNA reads as TGCGCCAGCAGCCTGGGGGGAACCAAAAACATTCAGTACTTC. This gives the protein CASSLGGTKNIQYF.

This clone was detected a few times. V is TRBV9 and J is TRBJ1-1, with D possibly being TRBD1 (6 bases). The germline CDR1 and CDR2 sequences are SGDLS and YYNGEE. The CDR3 covers 13 residues. The V end was cut by 4 bases, the J end by 5 bases, with 12 bases between. The chain's CDR3 is CASSPTGMTEAFF. Written as DNA, the CDR3 is TGTGCCAGCAGCCCCACAGGGATGACTGAAGCTTTCTTT.

The chain carries TRBV4-3 and TRBJ2-7, with D uncertain. Trimming took off 0 bases at V and 2 bases at J, with 11 bases between the two ends. The CDR3 covers 15 residues. Germline CDR1 and CDR2: LGHNA and YSLEER. The CDR3 here is CASSQDGQSTYEQYF. DNA for the CDR3: TGCGCCAGCAGCCAAGATGGGCAGTCAACCTACGAGCAGTACTTC.

This chain uses TRBV2 with TRBJ1-2; D is uncertain. The V and J ends lost 8 bases and 4 bases respectively, with 26 bases between them. Germline CDR1 and CDR2: SNHLY and FYNNEI. The CDR3 is 17 amino acids. The CDR3 nucleotides are TGTGCCAGCGGGATGGACCCACCAAACTCCCCTCCCTATGGCTACACCTTC. Its protein is CASGMDPPNSPPYGYTF.